The sequence of this T cell receptor beta chain was determined in a study of CD4+ T cells in melanoma. Study-wide results and caveats: CD8+ T cell, macrophage and B cell function reportedly correlated with neoantigen-specific CD4+ T cells. Diverse differentiation states were reported for melanoma neoantigen-specific CD4+ T cells.

A remark on this clone: Its antigen is as yet unknown.

Only in-frame clones appear in the TCRdb table, and some are missing; sequencing was by immunoSEQ multiplex PCR. The top ten clones hold 12% of a sample with some 50,000 clones, 89% of them seen once. The CDR3 is 15 amino acids. The germline gives CDR1 MNHEY, CDR2 SMNVEV (reference sequence). V lost 6 bases to trimming and J lost 5 bases, with 17 bases between them. The sequenced sample consisted of peripheral blood. The V gene is TRBV27, the J gene TRBJ1-5; the D gene is possibly TRBD1 (5 bases). The clonotype comes from a human donor with melanoma. The CDR3 sequence: CASSRGGGQYQPQHF. The CDR3 DNA sequence: TGTGCCAGCAGCCGGGGGGGTGGACAATATCAGCCCCAGCATTTT.